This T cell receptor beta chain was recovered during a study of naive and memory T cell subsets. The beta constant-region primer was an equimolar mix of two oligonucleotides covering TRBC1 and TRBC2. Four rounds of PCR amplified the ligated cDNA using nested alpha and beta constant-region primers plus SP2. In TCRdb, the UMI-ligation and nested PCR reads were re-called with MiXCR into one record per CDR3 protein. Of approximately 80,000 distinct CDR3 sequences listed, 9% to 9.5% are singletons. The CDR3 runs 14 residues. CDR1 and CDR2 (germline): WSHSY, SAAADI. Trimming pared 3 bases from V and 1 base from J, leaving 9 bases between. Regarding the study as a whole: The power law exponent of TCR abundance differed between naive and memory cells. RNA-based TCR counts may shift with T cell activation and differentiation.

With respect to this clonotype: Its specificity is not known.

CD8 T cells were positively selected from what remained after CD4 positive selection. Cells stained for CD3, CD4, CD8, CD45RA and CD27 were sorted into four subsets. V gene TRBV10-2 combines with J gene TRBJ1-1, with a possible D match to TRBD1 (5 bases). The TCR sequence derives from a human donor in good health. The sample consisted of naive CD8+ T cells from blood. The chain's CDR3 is CASSEQAKNTEAFF. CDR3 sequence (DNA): TGCGCCAGCAGTGAACAGGCCAAGAACACTGAAGCTTTCTTT.